This T cell receptor (beta chain) is drawn from a study of shared clonotypes between healthy human individuals. The trim removed 3 bases at V and 4 bases at J, leaving 9 bases unmatched. This CDR3 comprises 15 residues. Germline-derived CDR1 and CDR2 are KGHSH and LQKENI. A deep-level run was used for the assay. Libraries were prepared by immunoSEQ multiplex PCR; TCRdb keeps only in-frame clonotypes and omits some of them. The sample carries 2 million to 3 million clones, over 85% recorded once. General study findings and limits: Exclusively blood specimens were collected; tissue repertoires likely differ. Clonotypes that were shared across a few donors made up about 4.5% of naive CD4 clonotypes.

Details on this clone: The target antigen is unknown.

V and J are TRBV18 and TRBJ2-7; 7 bases are shared with TRBD2. The sequenced sample consisted of naive CD4+ T cells from PBMCs. Regarding subset: CD45RA+ positively selected. This clonotype was obtained from a man aged 18 to 30 in good health. Some clones in this sample may be carry-over from other donors' samples. CDR3 sequence reads: CASSPGGSSLYEQYF. The CDR3 bases are TGTGCCAGCTCACCGGGCGGGAGTTCATTGTACGAGCAGTACTTC. Using reference TRBV18 and TRBJ2-7 for the parts outside the CDR3, the full variable domain is NAGVMQNPRHLVRRRGQEARLRCSPMKGHSHVYWYRQLPEEGLKFMVYLQKENIIDESGMPKERFSAEFPKEGPSILRIQQVVRGDSAAYFCASSPGGSSLYEQYFGPGTRLTVT.